This T cell receptor (beta chain) was sequenced in a study of blood T cells in healthy people across ages. Study-wide findings and caveats: Donor CMV status was unknown, possibly confounding expanded clonotype changes. It was the long-lived donors that had more naive CD4+ cells and higher diversity than aged donors.

The germline V gene has CDR1 MGHRA and CDR2 YSYEKL. The CDR3 has 15 amino acids. Next came a second PCR, run for 7 to 11 cycles, which used a sample-barcoded 5' primer along with a J-beta primer mix. TCRdb called the 5' RACE reads again in MiXCR, with one record for every CDR3 protein. The repertoire holds about 1.5 million distinct CDR3 sequences, with about 45% as singletons. Notes on this clonotype: As yet, its antigen is unknown. One junction end does not reproduce the germline sequence, and a read error may be involved.

The draw of peripheral blood yielded ten milliliters from each donor. At least 5.5 micrograms of total RNA were extracted per sample. The sequencing input was blood. The TCR was taken from a woman aged 18 to 35 in good health. The rearrangement links TRBV4-1 to TRBJ2-3; either TRBD1 or TRBD2 may supply D (5 bases each). The CDR3: CASSQRGPSKDTQYF. For the CDR3, the DNA is TGCGCCAGCAGCCAAAGGGGACCTAGCAAAGATACGCAGTATTTT.